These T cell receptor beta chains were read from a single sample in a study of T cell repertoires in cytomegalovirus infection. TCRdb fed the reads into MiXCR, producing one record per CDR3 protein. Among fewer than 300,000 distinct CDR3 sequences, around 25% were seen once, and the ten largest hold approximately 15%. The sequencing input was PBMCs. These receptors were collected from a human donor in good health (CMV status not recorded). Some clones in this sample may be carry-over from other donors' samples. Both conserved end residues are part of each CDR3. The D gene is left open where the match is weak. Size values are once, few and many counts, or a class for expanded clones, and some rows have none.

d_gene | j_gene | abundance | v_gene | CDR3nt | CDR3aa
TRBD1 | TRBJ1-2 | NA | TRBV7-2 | TGTGCCAGCAGCCCCCCAGGGGGATGGGGCTACACCTTC | CASSPPGGWGYTF
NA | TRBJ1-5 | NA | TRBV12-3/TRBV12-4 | TGTGCCAGCAGTTTTTCGGGGGTACTTCAGCCCCAGCATTTT | CASSFSGVLQPQHF
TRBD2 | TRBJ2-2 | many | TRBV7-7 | TGTGCTAGCAGCCTACGGACTAGCGGGAGGGCCCCCGGGGAGCTGTTTTTT | CASSLRTSGRAPGELFF
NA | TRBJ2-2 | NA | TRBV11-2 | TGTGCCAGCAGCTTAGTAGGGATTGCGGAGCTGTTTTTT | CASSLVGIAELFF
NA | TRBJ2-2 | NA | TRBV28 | TGTGCCAGCACCCTCGGGATACGTACCACCGGGGAGCTGTTTTTT | CASTLGIRTTGELFF
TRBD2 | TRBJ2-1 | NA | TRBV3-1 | TGTGCCAGCAGCCAAGGACTAGCGGGAGGGTCCTACAATGAGCAGTTCTTC | CASSQGLAGGSYNEQFF
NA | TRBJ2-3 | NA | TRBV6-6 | TGTGCCAGCAGTTACCCGAGTGGGGGAGAAGGGGGTACGCAGTATTTT | CASSYPSGGEGGTQYF
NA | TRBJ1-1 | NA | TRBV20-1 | TGCAGTGCTGTAGGGGGGGCCACGAACACTGAAGCTTTCTTT | CSAVGGATNTEAFF
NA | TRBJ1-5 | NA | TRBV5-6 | TGTGCCAGCAGCTATATGGGACTCTCAGGCAATCAGCCCCAGCATTTT | CASSYMGLSGNQPQHF
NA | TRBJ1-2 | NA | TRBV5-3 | TGTGCCAGCAGCTTGGACAGCCGGAATGGCTACACCTTC | CASSLDSRNGYTF
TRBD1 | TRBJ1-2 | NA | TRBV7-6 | TGTGCCAGCAGCTTATTGGGACAGGGAGAAGATGGCTACACCTTC | CASSLLGQGEDGYTF
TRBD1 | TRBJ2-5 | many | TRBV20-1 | TGCAGTGCAGAGGACAGGGGTGAGACCCAGTACTTC | CSAEDRGETQYF
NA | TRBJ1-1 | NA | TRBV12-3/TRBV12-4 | TGTGCCAGCAGTTTTTCTCACAGTTTGAACACTGAAGCTTTCTTT | CASSFSHSLNTEAFF
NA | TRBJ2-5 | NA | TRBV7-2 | TGTGCCAGCACCCCCGGTCGACGAGGGGGACAAGAGACCCAGTACTTC | CASTPGRRGGQETQYF
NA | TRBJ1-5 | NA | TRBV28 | TGTGCCACCAAGGTACCCCGGGAAAGGGGATGGGACAATCAGCCCCAGCATTTT | CATKVPRERGWDNQPQHF
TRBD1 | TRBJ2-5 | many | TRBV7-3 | TGTGCCAGCAGCTCTCAAGGGACAGCGAAGGAGACCCAGTACTTC | CASSSQGTAKETQYF
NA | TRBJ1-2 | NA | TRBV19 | TGTGCCAGTAGTATAGCAGGGAATCGCTATGGCTACACCTTC | CASSIAGNRYGYTF
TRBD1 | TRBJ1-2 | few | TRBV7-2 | TGTGCCAGCAGCTTTTTCAACGGACAGGCGGATGGCTACACCTTC | CASSFFNGQADGYTF
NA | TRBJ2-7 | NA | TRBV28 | TGTGCCAGCGGAGATCAGTTGGGGCAGTACTTC | CASGDQLGQYF
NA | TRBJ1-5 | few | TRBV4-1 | TGCGCCAGCAGCCAAAACGCAGGGGCGAATCAGCCCCAGCATTTT | CASSQNAGANQPQHF
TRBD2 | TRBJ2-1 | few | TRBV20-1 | TGCAGTGCTAGAGACCCCGGGACTAGCGTTTACAATGAGCAGTTCTTC | CSARDPGTSVYNEQFF
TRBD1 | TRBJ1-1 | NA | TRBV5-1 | TGCGCCAGCCGCGTAACAGGGGGCGCGGGTACTGAAGCTTTCTTT | CASRVTGGAGTEAFF
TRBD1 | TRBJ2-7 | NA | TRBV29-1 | TGCAGCGTTTGGACAGGGGGCCCGATCTCCTACGAGCAGTACTTC | CSVWTGGPISYEQYF
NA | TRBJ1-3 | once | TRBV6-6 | TGTGCCAGCAGTAACAGGGCCGGTAGTGGAAACACCATATATTTT | CASSNRAGSGNTIYF
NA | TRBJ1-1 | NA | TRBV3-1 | TGTGCCAGCAGCCAAGTTGCGGGAAGTGAAGCTTTCTTT | CASSQVAGSEAFF